This paragraph covers one TCR beta chain sequence. Profiled with immunoSEQ multiplex PCR; TCRdb holds only in-frame clones, not every one. The data hold 95,000 to 150,000 clones, with 80% to 85% observed a single time. J lost 4 bases, V lost 5 bases, and 7 bases had no gene match. The CDR3 is 14 residues long. Germline CDR1 is MNHEY and CDR2 is SMNVEV (reference sequence). This record belongs to a study of blood T cell repertoires in COVID-19. Across the whole study: The cDNA or gDNA used as material had been derived from T cells, B-cell-depleted T cells, or PBMCs.

Donors in Cohort 3 counted as recovered after two negative PCRs, clearance, or symptom resolution. The rearrangement links TRBV27 to TRBJ1-1; 7 bases are shared with TRBD1. The sequenced sample consisted of PBMCs or T cells enriched from blood (not recorded which). The origin of this receptor is a woman younger than 45 who had recovered from COVID-19. The CDR3 nucleotides read TGTGCCAGCAGTAGACAGGGAGCGTCCACTGAAGCTTTCTTT. Its translation is CASSRQGASTEAFF.